This T cell receptor (beta chain) was obtained from a study of blood T cell repertoires in COVID-19. This clone was observed at least ten times. Profiling relied on immunoSEQ multiplex PCR, and the TCRdb table lists in-frame clones only, not all of them. This sample has 70,000 to 90,000 clones, with over 75% found just once. Germline V gives CDR1 SGHNT, CDR2 YYREEE (reference sequence). CDR3 size: 15 residues. The V end was cut by 4 bases, the J end by 2 bases, with 16 bases between. Sequencing input: peripheral blood. The sequence derives from a man in his 60s with acute or convalescent COVID-19. The chain recombines TRBV5-4 with TRBJ2-7, with D maybe TRBD1 (5 bases). CDR3 DNA sequence: TGTGCCAGCAGCACGGGTGGGGCCAGGGCCTACGAGCAGTACTTC. It specifies CASSTGGARAYEQYF. Drawing the rest from reference TRBV5-4 and TRBJ2-7, the complete variable domain is ETGVTQSPTHLIKTRGQQVTLRCSSQSGHNTVSWYQQALGQGPQFIFQYYREEENGRGNFPPRFSGLQFPNYSSELNVNALELDDSALYLCASSTGGARAYEQYFGPGTRLTVT.